The source of this T cell receptor beta chain is a study of cytomegalovirus exposure and HLA in healthy donors. General study points: Later analysis revealed greater clonal expansion in HLA-associated TCR beta chains than in equally common others.

In the case of this clone: Its antigen is not identified.

The germline V gene has CDR1 SGHRS and CDR2 YFSETQ. The CDR3 has 16 residues. The J segment lost 5 bases and the V segment lost 0 bases, leaving 7 bases of the junction unmatched. 60 Vbeta and 13 Jbeta primers were used in PCR. Assay used: immunoSEQ multiplex PCR; TCRdb lists only in-frame clones, some missing. The sample includes around 92,000 clones, over 80% of them seen just once. The V call is TRBV5-1, the J call TRBJ2-5, with 10 bases fitting TRBD1. Sequenced sample: PBMCs. This receptor was obtained from a female donor in good health and CMV-seropositive. The CDR3 loop is CASSLETGGAWETQYF. CDR3 nucleotides: TGCGCCAGCAGCTTGGAGACAGGGGGCGCTTGGGAGACCCAGTACTTC.